This T cell receptor beta chain was observed in a study of CD8+ T cells in alopecia areata. Study as a whole: Treated individuals took tofacitinib by mouth, 5 to 10 mg twice daily. Study conclusions and caveats: Although TCR sharing was seen in mice, sharing across patients was less clear, possibly for HLA-related reasons. Scalp sequencing also captures normal skin's resident alphabeta T cells.

The table lists this clone with a few counts. Its antigen is as yet unknown. Lesional scalp tissue (obtained by punch biopsy) and peripheral blood were collected from alopecia areata patients. cDNA serving as the sequencing template came from extracted, reverse transcribed RNA. Data came from immunoSEQ multiplex PCR; TCRdb stores just in-frame clones and leaves some out. The sample consists of 170,000 or so clones, more than 60% of them appearing once. The sequencing here drew on CD4+ T cells sorted from blood, taken at week 0. The receptor comes from a human donor with alopecia areata.

This CDR3 is CAATTYGGLTEAFF. CDR3 DNA: TGTGCCGCAACAACCTATGGGGGTTTGACTGAAGCTTTCTTT. The genes are TRBV30 and TRBJ1-1; a possible D gene is TRBD1 (5 bases). CDR3 size: 14 residues. CDR1 and CDR2 (germline): GTSNPN, SVGIG (reference sequence). Trimming pared 8 bases from V and 5 bases from J, leaving 21 bases between.